The rows below give T cell receptor beta chains drawn from one sample of a study of OX40 agonist ivuxolimab in advanced cancers. Assay: immunoSEQ multiplex PCR; the TCRdb copy retains only in-frame clones and omits some. Here the sample spans roughly 100,000 clones, about four fifths being singletons. The sequencing used CD4+ or CD8+ T cells sorted from blood, collected in a trial of the OX40 agonist ivuxolimab. The receptors come from an adult with an advanced solid tumor such as melanoma, head and neck, liver or kidney cancer. CDR3s include the opening cysteine and the closing phenylalanine or tryptophan. Fields, in order: D gene, J gene, clone size, V gene, CDR3 protein, CDR3 DNA. A D gene is named only where the DNA matches it firmly. Only some rows state a clone size, as once, few, many or a class for expanded clones.

D: NA
J: TRBJ1-2
size: NA
V: TRBV7-9
CDR3: CASSLTEGYTF
DNA: TGTGCCAGCAGCTTGACAGAGGGCTACACCTTC

D: NA
J: TRBJ1-5
size: NA
V: TRBV19
CDR3: CASSIISNGRYNQPQHF
DNA: TGTGCCAGTAGTATAATTTCGAATGGCCGGTACAATCAGCCCCAGCATTTT

D: NA
J: TRBJ1-2
size: NA
V: TRBV28
CDR3: CASNVGTGSYTF
DNA: TGTGCCAGCAATGTTGGCACTGGTAGCTACACCTTC

D: TRBD2
J: TRBJ2-1
size: NA
V: TRBV4-1
CDR3: CASSLEASGMSDEQFF
DNA: TGCGCCAGCAGCCTCGAAGCTAGCGGGATGAGTGATGAGCAGTTCTTC

D: TRBD1
J: TRBJ2-2
size: once
V: TRBV2
CDR3: CASHRGLNTGELFF
DNA: TGTGCCAGCCACAGGGGGCTCAACACCGGGGAGCTGTTTTTT

D: NA
J: TRBJ2-6
size: once
V: TRBV27
CDR3: CASRAVGANVLTF
DNA: TGTGCCAGCAGGGCGGTCGGGGCCAACGTCCTGACTTTC

D: NA
J: TRBJ2-2
size: few
V: TRBV4-1
CDR3: CASSQEPGANTGELFF
DNA: TGCGCCAGCAGCCAAGAACCCGGAGCGAACACCGGGGAGCTGTTTTTT

D: NA
J: TRBJ1-2
size: NA
V: TRBV9
CDR3: CASSVAPIGYGYTF
DNA: TGTGCCAGCAGCGTAGCGCCTATCGGGTATGGCTACACCTTC

D: TRBD1
J: TRBJ1-4
size: NA
V: TRBV7-8
CDR3: CASSLAGTGGFEKLFF
DNA: TGTGCCAGCAGCTTAGCTGGGACAGGGGGCTTTGAAAAACTGTTTTTT

D: NA
J: TRBJ1-1
size: NA
V: TRBV4-2
CDR3: CASSQEEGNTEAFF
DNA: TGTGCCAGCAGCCAAGAGGAGGGGAACACTGAAGCTTTCTTT

D: NA
J: TRBJ2-1
size: NA
V: TRBV29-1
CDR3: CSVQTQNRRNEQFF
DNA: TGCAGCGTCCAAACTCAGAACAGGCGGAATGAGCAGTTCTTC

D: TRBD1
J: TRBJ1-2
size: NA
V: TRBV7-9
CDR3: CASSRGGTGVRYGYTF
DNA: TGTGCCAGCAGTCGAGGTGGGACAGGGGTTCGGTATGGCTACACCTTC

D: TRBD1
J: TRBJ2-7
size: NA
V: TRBV7-9
CDR3: CASSLPGQNYEQYF
DNA: TGTGCCAGCAGCTTACCGGGACAGAACTACGAGCAGTACTTC

D: NA
J: TRBJ2-7
size: few
V: TRBV9
CDR3: CASSVGHVAQYEQYF
DNA: TGTGCCAGCAGCGTAGGACACGTGGCTCAATACGAGCAGTACTTC

D: TRBD2
J: TRBJ2-3
size: NA
V: TRBV28
CDR3: CASSSLAGGGTDTQYF
DNA: TGTGCCAGCAGTTCACTAGCGGGGGGAGGCACAGATACGCAGTATTTT

D: NA
J: TRBJ2-5
size: NA
V: TRBV28
CDR3: CASIRTGLRGETQYF
DNA: TGTGCCAGCATCAGGACCGGGCTGAGGGGCGAGACCCAGTACTTC

D: TRBD2
J: TRBJ2-3
size: NA
V: TRBV6-5
CDR3: CASSNLAGAGDTQYF
DNA: TGTGCCAGCAGTAATCTAGCGGGAGCCGGAGATACGCAGTATTTT